This TCR beta chain was recovered during a study of molecular identifiers for immune sequencing clone quantification. Ten or more counts support this clonotype. TCRdb processed the PCR reads anew with MiXCR; each CDR3 protein has one entry. The table lists under 75,000 distinct CDR3 sequences, about a fifth of them singletons. Germline CDR1 reads PRHDT; CDR2 reads FYEKMQ (reference sequence). V was cut by 4 bases and J by 4 bases, with 13 bases left in between. The CDR3 loop spans 15 amino acids. Input material: naive CD8+ T cells from blood, with Jurkat cell RNA spiked in. Described subset: FACS-sorted CD8+CD4-CCR7+CD45RA+ naive T cells. The chain couples TRBV13 to TRBJ1-4; D not resolved. This TCR derives from a human donor in good health. Some libraries in this study had Jurkat cell RNA spiked in. The CDR3 region is CASSSGELGNEKLFF. Here the CDR3 DNA reads TGTGCCAGCAGCTCTGGGGAGTTGGGTAATGAAAAACTGTTTTTT.